What follows is one T cell receptor beta chain and its context. Repertoires were generated with immunoSEQ multiplex PCR, while TCRdb's copy carries only in-frame clones and drops some. The sample lists approximately 96,000 clones, more than 70% occurring once. This entry is derived from a study of T cell responses to AZD1222 COVID-19 vaccine. Sequenced here: peripheral blood, sampled 28 days after the second AZD1222 dose. This TCR derives from an adult who received the AZD1222 COVID-19 vaccine.

CDR3 bases: TGTGCCAGCAGTGAAGCTCAAGGGCTTCAGCCCCAGCATTTT. It translates to CASSEAQGLQPQHF. The chain recombines TRBV6-1 with TRBJ1-5; D gene ambiguous. Germline CDR1 MNHNS, CDR2 SASEGT. Trimming shortened V by 0 bases and J by 6 bases, and 9 bases separated the two germline ends. CDR3 length: 14 amino acids.